This TCR beta chain was sequenced during a study of shared clonotypes between healthy human individuals (dated by TCRdb to the early 2020s). Study-level background: Three men and a couple of women, aged 18 to 49 years, made up the cohort. For each donor, three plates each were used for CD4 naive and CD4 memory, two plates were used for CD8 naive, and one plate was used for CD8 memory. To estimate repertoire size and how much clonotype sharing occurs between individuals, the study deeply sequenced the blood TCR repertoires of 4 to 6 healthy adults. To increase sequencing depth and limit assay-specific biases, TCR repertoire library preparation and sequencing were carried out by different laboratories using diverse techniques. Leukapheresis yielded between about 0.9 and 9 billion PBMCs per donor. Overall results and qualifications from the work: Sharing across a few donors was observed for around 4.8% of naive CD4, over 3% of naive CD8, roughly 2.3% of memory CD4, and less than 0.45% of memory CD8 clonotypes. Because the study included a small number of donors, the genetic and exposure-history diversity represented was limited. Sampling was limited to blood, and TCR repertoires in tissue likely differ from TCR repertoires in blood. Naive subsets generally had larger estimated clonotype richness than memory subsets did. Rarefaction of sorted-subset datasets indicated incomplete sequencing despite the large sequencing depth. Clonotypes shared by all four sorted-subset donors showed higher generation probabilities than non-shared clonotypes. Pairwise subsampling indicated that sequencing depth was expected to affect the degree of clonotype sharing among donors.

From its cysteine to its phenylalanine, the CDR3 spans 13 amino acids. Kept here is only the CDR3 DNA, which spans 39 bases and is read in frame from base 1. V loses 2 bases at its end and J loses 7 bases; junction bases beyond the gene matches: 2. As encoded in the germline V gene, CDR1 is SGHRS while CDR2 is YFSETQ. Using the deep immunoSEQ assay, TCR CDR3 regions were amplified from genomic DNA by multiplex PCR. Extracted genomic DNA from each cell subset was distributed evenly across all wells of several immunoSEQ 96-well plates, and each plate was treated as a replicate. For sorted subsets, 150 to 250 ng genomic DNA, equal to some 28,000 T cell genomes, was loaded into each replicate PCR. The purified libraries were quantified using a Qubit 3.0 fluorometer, sized with a Bioanalyzer 2100, and then quantified again using the KAPA Library Quantification kit. Every immunoSEQ 96-well plate was sequenced on a separate single-read 150-cycle Illumina NextSeq 550 flow cell. In the original analysis: Because the immunoSEQ output included only junctional sequences and no quality scores, the filtering could not be the same as the filtering used for full-length reads. To assign V/J genes and CDR3, sequences were annotated against IMGT germline references using PyIR, a Python wrapper for IgBLAST v1.9. Reads were filtered out if the reads had weak V/J assignments (E-value above 1e-6), no CDR3, stop codons, out-of-frame junctions, or ambiguous translated residues. A V3J clonotype was defined by an identical inferred V gene, J gene, and CDR3 amino acid sequence. To compute the percentage overlap between repertoires, the number of shared unique clonotypes was divided by the size of the smaller repertoire. Three approaches were used to assess repertoire richness: RTK rarefaction, the Chao1 estimator, and Recon v2.1 estimates of unobserved clonotypes. Generation probabilities for all TCRbeta clonotypes obtained by the gDNA method from several donors were computed using OLGA. Not all clones reach the TCRdb copy of this immuneACCESS table, which keeps in-frame sequences only. Checked studies attribute under half of the gap to unresolved V genes and leave the rest unexplained. That table gives V, J and clone size, and the DNA gave D and trimming. For this sample there are roughly 500,000 clones; 90% to 96% appear just once. Of the sample, about 0.057% falls within the top ten clones.

On this clone: Its antigen remains undetermined. Qualities for individual bases were not recorded, and no much larger clone is one base off. In the same sample, other DNA sequences code for this CDR3.

The donors were healthy, HIV-negative adults who had no recently reported acute infections or vaccinations. Every donor was a Caucasian adult residing in Nashville, Tennessee, USA. CD4+ T cells were enriched by magnetic negative selection; naive cells were then positively selected on CD45RA, and the negative fraction formed the memory subset. Blood was collected by leukapheresis, and PBMCs were isolated by Ficoll-Histopaque density gradient centrifugation and then cryopreserved in liquid nitrogen vapor phase. Analytical flow cytometry was used to check the purity and quantity of every magnetically sorted T cell population. Genomic DNA was isolated from each sorted fraction and quantified by UV absorbance on a Nanodrop 2000c.

Sequenced sample: naive CD4+ T cells sorted from blood. What this sample's cell subset or site label stands for: CD45RA+ positively selected. The sequence is built from TRBV5-1 and TRBJ2-1; 8 central bases correspond to TRBD1. The sequence derives from a woman between 25 and 40 years old in good health. The sequenced DNA is TGCGCCAGCAGCTTAACAGGGGGGAATGAGCAGTTCTTC. It specifies CASSLTGGNEQFF.